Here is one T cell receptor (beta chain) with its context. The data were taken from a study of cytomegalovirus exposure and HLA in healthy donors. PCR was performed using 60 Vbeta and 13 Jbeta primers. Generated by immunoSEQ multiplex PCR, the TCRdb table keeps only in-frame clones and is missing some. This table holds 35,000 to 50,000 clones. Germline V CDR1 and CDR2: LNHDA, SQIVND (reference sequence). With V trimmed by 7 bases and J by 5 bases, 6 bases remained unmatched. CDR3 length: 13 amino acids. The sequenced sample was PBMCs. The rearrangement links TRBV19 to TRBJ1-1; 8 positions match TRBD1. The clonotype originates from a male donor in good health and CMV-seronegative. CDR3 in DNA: TGTGCCAGTACCCACAGGGGGGGAACTGAAGCTTTCTTT. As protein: CASTHRGGTEAFF.